This T cell receptor beta chain emerged from a study of memory CD4+ T cells and cytomegalovirus serostatus. The CDR3 spans 15 residues. The V gene lost 3 bases and the J gene lost 8 bases, with 20 bases spanning the gap. The sort gate was single viable CD3+CD4+CD8-CD45RO+ cells for memory CD4+ T cells. Assay used: immunoSEQ multiplex PCR; TCRdb lists only in-frame clones, some missing. Among under 80,000 clones listed, 75% to 85% were seen once. This clone was seen more than once but under ten times. This sequence joins TRBV5-3 and TRBJ1-1, with a tentative D call TRBD1 (6 bases). TRBV5-3 is recorded as an ORF, its role being uncertain. This TCR was recovered from an adult in good health and CMV-seropositive. Sequencing was carried out using memory CD4+ T cells from blood. As DNA, the CDR3 is TGTGCCAGAAGCTCAACAAACCAGGGACACCACGAAGCTTTCTTT. It specifies CARSSTNQGHHEAFF.